This T cell receptor beta chain stems from a study of Ad26.COV2.S vaccination and SARS-CoV-2 variants. Points on this clone: No antigen is known for it.

Treatment: over 15 received Ad26.COV2.S at low or high dose, single or two shots; 5 received placebo; per-sample allocation not given. Sampling was done on day 63 after the first vaccine or placebo injection. Study-level findings and limits: People who got the vaccine had more spike-specific TCR breadth than people who got placebo.

Measured with immunoSEQ multiplex PCR; TCRdb has only the in-frame clones, and not every one. The table shows about 680,000 clones, with roughly nine tenths occurring only once. Germline CDR1 and CDR2: KGHSH and LQKENI. CDR3 size: 15 residues. V shed 4 bases and J shed 0 bases, with 13 bases lying between them. The material was peripheral blood, obtained in a trial of Ad26.COV2.S vaccine versus placebo. This TCR was sampled from a person aged 18-65 years who received the Ad26.COV2.S COVID-19 vaccine or a placebo. The chain is built from TRBV18 and TRBJ2-7; D unclear. CDR3 in amino acids: CASSLTDLSSYEQYF. As DNA, the CDR3 is TGTGCCAGCTCACTGACGGATCTTAGCTCCTACGAGCAGTACTTC.